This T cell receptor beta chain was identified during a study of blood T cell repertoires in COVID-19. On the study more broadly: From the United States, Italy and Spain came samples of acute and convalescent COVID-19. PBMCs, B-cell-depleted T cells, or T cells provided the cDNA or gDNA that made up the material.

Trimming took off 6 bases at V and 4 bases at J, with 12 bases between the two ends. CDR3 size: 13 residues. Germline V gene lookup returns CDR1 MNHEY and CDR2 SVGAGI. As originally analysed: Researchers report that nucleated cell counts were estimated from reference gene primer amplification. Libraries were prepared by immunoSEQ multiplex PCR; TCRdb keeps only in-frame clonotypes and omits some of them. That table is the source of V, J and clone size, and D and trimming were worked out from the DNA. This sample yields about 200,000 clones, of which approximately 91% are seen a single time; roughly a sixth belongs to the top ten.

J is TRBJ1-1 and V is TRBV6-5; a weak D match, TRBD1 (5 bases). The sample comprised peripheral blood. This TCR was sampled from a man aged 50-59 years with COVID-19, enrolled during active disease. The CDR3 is CASSYGGGTEAFF. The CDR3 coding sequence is TGTGCCAGCAGCTACGGGGGAGGCACTGAAGCTTTCTTT.